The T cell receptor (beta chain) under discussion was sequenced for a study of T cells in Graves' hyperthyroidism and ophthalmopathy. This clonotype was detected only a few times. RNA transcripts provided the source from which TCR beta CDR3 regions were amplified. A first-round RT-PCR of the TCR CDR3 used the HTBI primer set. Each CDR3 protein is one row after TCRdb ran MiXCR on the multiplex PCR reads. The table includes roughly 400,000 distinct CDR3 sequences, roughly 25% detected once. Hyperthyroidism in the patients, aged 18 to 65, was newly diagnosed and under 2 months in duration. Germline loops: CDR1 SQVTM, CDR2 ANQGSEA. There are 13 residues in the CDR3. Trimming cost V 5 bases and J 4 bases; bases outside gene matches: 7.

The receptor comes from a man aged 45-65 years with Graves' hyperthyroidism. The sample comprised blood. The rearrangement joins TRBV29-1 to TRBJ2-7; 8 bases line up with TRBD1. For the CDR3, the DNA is TGCAGCGTTTCTGGACAGGGTCTATACGAGCAGTACTTC. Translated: CSVSGQGLYEQYF.